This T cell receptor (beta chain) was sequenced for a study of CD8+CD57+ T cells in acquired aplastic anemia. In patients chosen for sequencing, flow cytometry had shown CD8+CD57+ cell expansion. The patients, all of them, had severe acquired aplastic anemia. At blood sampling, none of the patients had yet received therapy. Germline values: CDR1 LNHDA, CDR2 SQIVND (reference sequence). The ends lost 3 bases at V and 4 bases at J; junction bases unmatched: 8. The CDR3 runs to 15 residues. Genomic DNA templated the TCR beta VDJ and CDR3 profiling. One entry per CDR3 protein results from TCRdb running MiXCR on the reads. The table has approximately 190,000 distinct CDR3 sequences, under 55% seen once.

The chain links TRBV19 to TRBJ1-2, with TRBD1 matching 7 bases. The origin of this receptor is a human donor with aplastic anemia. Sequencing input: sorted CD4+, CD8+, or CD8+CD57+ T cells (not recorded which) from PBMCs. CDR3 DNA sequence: TGTGCCAGTAGTATCCCGGCTGGACAGGCCTATGGCTACACCTTC. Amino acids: CASSIPAGQAYGYTF.